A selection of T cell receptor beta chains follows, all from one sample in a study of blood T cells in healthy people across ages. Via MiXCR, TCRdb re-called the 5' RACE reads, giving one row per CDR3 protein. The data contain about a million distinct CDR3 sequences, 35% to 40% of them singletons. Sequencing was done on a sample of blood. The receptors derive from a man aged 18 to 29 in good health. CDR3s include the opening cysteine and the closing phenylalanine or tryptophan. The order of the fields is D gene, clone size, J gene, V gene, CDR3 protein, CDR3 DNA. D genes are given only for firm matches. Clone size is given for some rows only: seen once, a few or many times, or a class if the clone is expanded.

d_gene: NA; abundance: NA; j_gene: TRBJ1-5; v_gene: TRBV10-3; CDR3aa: CATAPELRSNQPQHF; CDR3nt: TGTGCCACTGCCCCCGAGTTGAGGAGCAATCAGCCCCAGCATTTT
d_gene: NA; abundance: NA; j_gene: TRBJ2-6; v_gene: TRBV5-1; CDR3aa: CASSFLTDVSGANVLTF; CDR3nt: TGCGCCAGCAGCTTCTTAACAGATGTTTCTGGGGCCAACGTCCTGACTTTC
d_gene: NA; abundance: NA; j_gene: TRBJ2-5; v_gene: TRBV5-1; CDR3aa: CASTPPREFNNEQYF; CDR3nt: TGCGCCAGCACCCCACCAAGGGAATTTAACAATGAGCAGTACTTC
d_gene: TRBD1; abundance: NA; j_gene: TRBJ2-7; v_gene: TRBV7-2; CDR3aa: CASSGDRGGYNEQYF; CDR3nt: TGTGCCAGCAGCGGCGACAGGGGGGGTTACAATGAGCAGTACTTC
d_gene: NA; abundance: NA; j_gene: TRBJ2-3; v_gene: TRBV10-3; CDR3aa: CAITPGEPRDTQYF; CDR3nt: TGTGCCATCACCCCAGGAGAGCCACGGGATACGCAGTATTTT
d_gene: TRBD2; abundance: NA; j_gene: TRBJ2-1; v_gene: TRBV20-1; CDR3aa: CSTLQGLAPGNEQFF; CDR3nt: TGCAGTACCCTCCAAGGACTAGCCCCCGGCAATGAGCAGTTCTTC
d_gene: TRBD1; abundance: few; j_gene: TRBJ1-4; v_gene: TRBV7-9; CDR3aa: CASRSPDRGEKLFF; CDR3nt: TGTGCCAGCAGGTCCCCGGACAGGGGTGAAAAACTGTTTTTT
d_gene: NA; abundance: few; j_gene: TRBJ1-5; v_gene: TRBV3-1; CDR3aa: CASSSLGTPQHF; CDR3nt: TGTGCCAGCAGCTCCCTAGGGACGCCCCAGCATTTT
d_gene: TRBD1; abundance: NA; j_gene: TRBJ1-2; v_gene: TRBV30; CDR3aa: CAWSVAGTGFGYTF; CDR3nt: TGTGCCTGGAGTGTCGCCGGGACAGGGTTTGGCTACACCTTC
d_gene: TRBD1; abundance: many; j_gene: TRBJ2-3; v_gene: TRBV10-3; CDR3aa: CAINSGQLTDTQYF; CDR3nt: TGTGCCATCAATTCGGGACAGCTCACAGATACGCAGTATTTT
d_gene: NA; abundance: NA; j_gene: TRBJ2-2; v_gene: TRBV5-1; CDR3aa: CASSWSMQTGELFF; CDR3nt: TGCGCCAGCAGCTGGTCCATGCAGACCGGGGAGCTGTTTTTT
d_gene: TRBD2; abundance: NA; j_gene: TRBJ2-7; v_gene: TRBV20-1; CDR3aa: CSAPSLAGGNYNEQYF; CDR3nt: TGCAGTGCACCTTCCCTAGCGGGGGGCAACTACAATGAGCAGTACTTC
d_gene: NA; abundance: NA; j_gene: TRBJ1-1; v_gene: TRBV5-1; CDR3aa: CASSLNQGRKAEAFF; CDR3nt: TGCGCCAGCAGCTTGAATCAGGGTCGGAAGGCTGAAGCTTTCTTT
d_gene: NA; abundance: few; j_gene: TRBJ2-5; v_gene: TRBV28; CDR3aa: CASSSPGQGETQYF; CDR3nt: TGTGCCAGCAGTTCCCCCGGGCAGGGAGAGACCCAGTACTTC
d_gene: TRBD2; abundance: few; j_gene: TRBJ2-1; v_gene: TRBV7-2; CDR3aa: CASSLVTSGAGRFF; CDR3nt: TGTGCCAGCAGCTTAGTGACTAGCGGGGCTGGGAGGTTCTTC
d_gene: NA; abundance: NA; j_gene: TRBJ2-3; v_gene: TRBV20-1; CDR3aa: CSARDWGVGQRTQYF; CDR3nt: TGCAGTGCTAGAGATTGGGGAGTTGGACAGCGGACGCAGTATTTT
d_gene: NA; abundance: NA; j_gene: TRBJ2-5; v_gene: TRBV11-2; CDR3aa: CASSFTGYQETQYF; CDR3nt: TGTGCCAGCAGCTTCACCGGGTACCAAGAGACCCAGTACTTC
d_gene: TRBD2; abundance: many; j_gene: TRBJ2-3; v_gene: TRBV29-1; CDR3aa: CSVTSGGYPRDTQYF; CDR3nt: TGCAGCGTAACTAGCGGGGGGTACCCTCGGGATACGCAGTATTTT
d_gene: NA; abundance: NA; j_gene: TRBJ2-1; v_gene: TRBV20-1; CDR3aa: CSARVWGNKQFF; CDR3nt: TGCAGTGCTAGAGTTTGGGGTAATAAGCAGTTCTTC
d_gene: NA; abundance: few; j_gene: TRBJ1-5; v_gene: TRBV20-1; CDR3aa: CSARSAGGNQPQHF; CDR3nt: TGCAGTGCTAGGTCTGCAGGGGGCAATCAGCCCCAGCATTTT
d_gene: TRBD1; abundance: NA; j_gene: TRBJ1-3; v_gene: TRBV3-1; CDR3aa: CASRPTGTRNTIYF; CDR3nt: TGTGCCAGCAGGCCGACAGGGACGAGAAACACCATATATTTT
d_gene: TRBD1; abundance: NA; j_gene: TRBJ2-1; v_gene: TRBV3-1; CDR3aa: CASSQATGGNNEQFF; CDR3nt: TGTGCCAGCAGCCAAGCAACAGGGGGTAACAATGAGCAGTTCTTC
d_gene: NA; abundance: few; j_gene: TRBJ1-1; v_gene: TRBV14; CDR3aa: CASSQGLWGRPPQSNTEAFF; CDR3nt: TGTGCCAGCAGCCAAGGTCTCTGGGGGAGGCCCCCCCAGTCGAACACTGAAGCTTTCTTT
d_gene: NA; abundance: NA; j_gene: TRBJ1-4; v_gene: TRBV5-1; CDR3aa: CASTLNPVGTNEKLFF; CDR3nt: TGCGCCAGCACGCTAAACCCCGTTGGAACTAATGAAAAACTGTTTTTT
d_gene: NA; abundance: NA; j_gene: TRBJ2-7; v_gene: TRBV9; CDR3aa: CASSVATGEPYEQYF; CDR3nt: TGTGCCAGCAGCGTAGCTACGGGGGAGCCCTACGAGCAGTACTTC
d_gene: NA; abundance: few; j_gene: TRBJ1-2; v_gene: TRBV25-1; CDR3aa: CASTGNLYGYTF; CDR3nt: TGTGCCAGCACGGGGAACCTGTATGGCTACACCTTC
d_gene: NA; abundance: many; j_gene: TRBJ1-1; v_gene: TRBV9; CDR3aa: CASSVGQGTEAFF; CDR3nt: TGTGCCAGCAGCGTAGGTCAGGGCACTGAAGCTTTCTTT
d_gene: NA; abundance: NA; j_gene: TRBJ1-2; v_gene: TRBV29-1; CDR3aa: CSVEGTVSGYTF; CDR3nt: TGCAGCGTTGAAGGGACAGTTAGTGGCTACACCTTC
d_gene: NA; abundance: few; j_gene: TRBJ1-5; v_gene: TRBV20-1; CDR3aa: CSARDLGGFNQPQHF; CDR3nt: TGCAGTGCTAGAGATCTAGGGGGATTCAATCAGCCCCAGCATTTT
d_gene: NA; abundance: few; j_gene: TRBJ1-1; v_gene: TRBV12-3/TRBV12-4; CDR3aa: CASSLEGPNTEAFF; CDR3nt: TGTGCCAGCAGTTTAGAGGGTCCGAACACTGAAGCTTTCTTT
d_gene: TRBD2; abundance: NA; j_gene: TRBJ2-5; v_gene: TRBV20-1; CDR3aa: CSASTSGLAQETQYF; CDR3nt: TGCAGTGCTAGTACTAGCGGACTCGCCCAAGAGACCCAGTACTTC
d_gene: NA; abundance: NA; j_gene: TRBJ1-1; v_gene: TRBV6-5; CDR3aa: CASSYSRSRTEAFF; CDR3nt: TGTGCCAGCAGTTACTCGAGGTCCAGGACTGAAGCTTTCTTT
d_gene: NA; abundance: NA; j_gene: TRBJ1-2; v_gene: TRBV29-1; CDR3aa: CSASWGLYGYTF; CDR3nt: TGCAGCGCGTCTTGGGGGCTCTATGGCTACACCTTC